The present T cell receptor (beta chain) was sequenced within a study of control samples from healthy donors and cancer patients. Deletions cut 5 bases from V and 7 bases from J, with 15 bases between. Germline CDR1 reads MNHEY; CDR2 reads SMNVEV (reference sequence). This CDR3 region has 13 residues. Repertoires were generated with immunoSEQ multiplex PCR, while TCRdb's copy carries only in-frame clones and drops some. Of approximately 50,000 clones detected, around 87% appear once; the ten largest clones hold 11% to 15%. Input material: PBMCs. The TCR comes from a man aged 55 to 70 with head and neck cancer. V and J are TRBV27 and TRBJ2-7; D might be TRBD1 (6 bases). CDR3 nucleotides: TGTGCCAGCAGTCCAAACCGACAGGTTGAGCAGTACTTC. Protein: CASSPNRQVEQYF.